These 21 T cell receptor beta chains were all obtained from the same sample, sequenced in a study of spatial heterogeneity in lung cancer. TCRdb fed the 5' RACE reads into MiXCR, producing one record per CDR3 protein. The sample carries about 27,000 distinct CDR3 sequences, just over 7% recorded once. Stated time point: sample taken at primary tumor resection. Findings and caveats of the study: Expanded intratumoral alpha and beta TCR counts tracked tumor mutation counts.

Their antigens remain unidentified. This specimen consisted of lung tumor tissue, obtained at surgery. Receptors were obtained from a male donor with early-stage non-small cell lung cancer.

This clonotype was seen many times. The CDR3 here is CASSQGTGYYGYTF. CDR3 DNA: TGCGCCAGCAGCCAAGGCACAGGGTATTATGGCTACACCTTC. The gene calls are TRBV4-3 and TRBJ1-2; weak D call: TRBD1 (6 bases). CDR3 length: 14 residues. CDR1 is LGHNA and CDR2 is YSLEER in the germline V gene. V was cut by 1 base and J by 5 bases, with 11 bases left in between.

This clonotype was picked up many times. The rearrangement uses TRBV28 and TRBJ2-5; D call uncertain. The CDR3 spans 17 residues. V lost 4 bases and J lost 0, with 18 bases in between. The germline CDR1 and CDR2 sequences are MDHEN and SYDVKM. CDR3 coding DNA: TGTGCCAGCAGTTCGTCGAAGAGTGATAAGTACCAAGAGACCCAGTACTTC. Its protein product is CASSSSKSDKYQETQYF.

The rearrangement joins TRBV6-6 to TRBJ2-3; TRBD2 agrees at 10 bases. The V and J ends lost 0 bases and 2 bases, in that order; junction bases with no gene match: 5. The CDR3 extends over 17 amino acids. The germline CDR1 and CDR2 sequences are MNHNY and SVGAGI (reference sequence). The CDR3 is CASSYSPTSGTTDTQYF. The CDR3 coding sequence is TGTGCCAGCAGTTACTCCCCCACTAGCGGGACCACAGATACGCAGTATTTT.

This clonotype was detected only a few times. The chain has TRBV20-1 and TRBJ2-2; no definite D call. Germline-derived CDR1 and CDR2 are DFQATT and SNEGSKA (reference sequence). The CDR3 runs to 15 residues. V was clipped by 1 base and J by 8 bases, with 17 bases between them. This CDR3 reads CSARGDPSGSGELFF. CDR3 in DNA: TGCAGTGCTAGAGGGGATCCATCAGGATCTGGGGAGCTGTTTTTT.

In its sample, this clonotype was seen many times. The rearrangement uses TRBV7-2 and TRBJ2-7; 7 bases line up with TRBD1. Trimming took 5 bases from V and 3 from J; bases not matched to a gene: 7. Germline CDR1 SGHTA, CDR2 FQGNSA. This CDR3 region has 14 residues. This CDR3 reads CASSLGQEYYEQYF. In nucleotides, the CDR3 is TGTGCCAGCAGCCTCGGACAGGAGTACTACGAGCAGTACTTC.

Only a few counts were recorded for this clonotype. This chain joins TRBV7-6 and TRBJ2-3; 8 bases line up with TRBD1. This CDR3 has 15 residues. The junction had 8 bases not matched to a gene; V was cut back by 5 bases and J by 4 bases. Germline-derived CDR1 and CDR2 are SGHVS and FNYEAQ. For the CDR3, the DNA is TGTGCCAGCAGCCCCAGGGACAGGTTTGCAGATACGCAGTATTTT. Protein product: CASSPRDRFADTQYF.

This clonotype has at least ten counts. The rearrangement joins TRBV6-2 or TRBV6-3 to TRBJ1-1; D is unclear. V was pared by 0 bases and J by 5 bases, with 13 bases between. Germline CDR1 reads MNHEY; CDR2 reads SVGEGT. CDR3 size: 15 residues. CDR3 region: CASSYSTPSGTEAFF. The CDR3 coding sequence is TGTGCCAGCAGTTACTCAACACCAAGTGGGACTGAAGCTTTCTTT.

This chain connects TRBV24-1 to TRBJ2-3; 10 bases agree with TRBD1. With V trimmed by 3 bases and J by 6 bases, 5 bases remained unmatched. The CDR3 is 15 residues long. In germline, CDR1 is KGHDR, CDR2 SFDVKD. CDR3 nucleotides: TGTGCCACCAGTGATGACAGGGGGCTGACGGATACGCAGTATTTT. This translates into CATSDDRGLTDTQYF.

This clonotype has a count of ten or more. The chain is built from TRBV3-1 and TRBJ1-5; the match to TRBD1 covers 8 bases. The ends lost 4 bases at V and 5 bases at J; junction bases unmatched: 4. Germline-derived CDR1 and CDR2 are LGHDT and YNNKEL (reference sequence). CDR3 length: 14 residues. As DNA, the CDR3 is TGTGCCAGCAGCCGGACAGGGCCGGATCAGCCCCAGCATTTT. Protein: CASSRTGPDQPQHF.

This clonotype came up many times. The rearrangement uses TRBV20-1 and TRBJ1-4; D is perhaps TRBD1 (6 bases). V was trimmed by 5 bases and J by 7 bases, leaving 14 bases between them. There are 13 residues in the CDR3. CDR1 and CDR2 from the germline V gene are DFQATT and SNEGSKA (reference sequence). Here the CDR3 DNA reads TGCAGTGCTCGTGAGGGGGGCAGTGAAAAACTGTTTTTT. This encodes CSAREGGSEKLFF.

Many counts were recorded for this clonotype. This rearrangement joins TRBV4-1 to TRBJ2-1, with 7 bases aligning to TRBD1. CDR3 length equals 16 residues. The trim removed 3 bases at V and 1 base at J, leaving 6 bases unmatched. Germline CDR1 reads MGHRA; CDR2 reads YSYEKL. The chain's CDR3 is CASSQPVGQSYNEQFF. CDR3 bases: TGCGCCAGCAGCCAGCCTGTGGGACAGTCCTACAATGAGCAGTTCTTC.

Ten or more counts support this clonotype. The rearrangement uses TRBV5-1 and TRBJ2-1; TRBD1 aligns across 7 bases. The V gene end was trimmed by 3 bases and the J gene end by 3 bases; junction bases not matched to a gene: 21. This CDR3 is 20 amino acids long. CDR1 SGHRS and CDR2 YFSETQ come from the germline V gene. The CDR3 protein is CASSSYPGQPTEDDYNEQFF. The CDR3, as DNA: TGCGCCAGCAGCTCCTACCCGGGACAGCCCACCGAGGACGACTACAATGAGCAGTTCTTC.

This clonotype was seen repeatedly, ten times or more. The V and J genes are TRBV5-1 and TRBJ2-1; D may correspond to TRBD1 or TRBD2 (5 bases each). Per the germline V gene, CDR1 is SGHRS and CDR2 is YFSETQ. The germline V and J ends were trimmed by 9 bases and 7 bases, with 17 bases remaining between them. This CDR3 has 13 residues. The CDR3 bases are TGCGCCACCTCTGAGGGGTTGGGGAATGAGCAGTTCTTC. This gives the protein CATSEGLGNEQFF.

This clonotype has a count of ten or more. This chain connects TRBV28 to TRBJ2-3; 8 bases line up with TRBD2. Germline V lookup: CDR1 MDHEN, CDR2 SYDVKM. Trimming took 4 bases from V and 0 from J; bases not matched to a gene: 6. The CDR3 runs 16 residues. CDR3 residues: CASSSAGGLSTDTQYF. The CDR3 DNA sequence: TGTGCCAGCAGTTCGGCGGGGGGTCTAAGCACAGATACGCAGTATTTT.

The V call is TRBV12-3 or TRBV12-4, the J call TRBJ1-6; possibly TRBD1 for D (6 bases). CDR3 length: 16 amino acids. V gave up 6 bases and J gave up 6 bases, with 18 bases separating them. CDR3 loop: CASSPSARGANSPLHF. The CDR3 coding sequence is TGTGCCAGCAGCCCCTCAGCGAGGGGGGCTAATTCACCCCTCCACTTT.

This clonotype was seen repeatedly, ten times or more. The V and J genes are TRBV27 and TRBJ2-2; 9 bases fit TRBD1. Germline trimming cut 5 bases from V and 4 bases from J; bases unmatched to any gene: 8. The CDR3 extends over 16 amino acids. In germline, CDR1 is MNHEY, CDR2 SMNVEV (reference sequence). CDR3 amino acids: CASSTPQGAGTGELFF. DNA for the CDR3: TGTGCCAGCAGTACACCACAGGGGGCGGGCACCGGGGAGCTGTTTTTT.

This clonotype was recorded many times. The chain links TRBV5-1 to TRBJ2-7, with D perhaps TRBD2 (6 bases). V dropped 0 bases and J dropped 0 bases, with 10 bases sitting between them. The CDR3 covers 15 residues. The germline CDR1 and CDR2 sequences are SGHRS and YFSETQ. CDR3 sequence: CASSLVAGSSYEQYF. The DNA of the CDR3 is TGCGCCAGCAGCTTGGTGGCGGGGAGCTCCTACGAGCAGTACTTC.

This clonotype was seen only a few times. The rearrangement uses TRBV18 and TRBJ1-1; D remains unclear. Trimming left V 2 bases short and J 1 base short, with 11 bases between. The CDR3 has 15 residues. CDR1 is KGHSH, CDR2 LQKENI, per germline. CDR3 DNA: TGTGCCAGCTCACCAATGTCCCCGCGGAACACTGAAGCTTTCTTT. Protein: CASSPMSPRNTEAFF.

This clonotype was found many times. The CDR3 region is CASSRVAGTGDKYGEKLFF. DNA for the CDR3: TGTGCCAGCAGCCGAGTTGCCGGGACAGGGGACAAATACGGTGAAAAACTGTTTTTT. The V gene is TRBV4-2, the J gene TRBJ1-4; TRBD1 matches at 10 bases. With 4 bases clipped from V and 7 bases from J, the junction kept 18 bases outside the gene matches. This CDR3 comprises 19 residues. Germline assignment: CDR1 LGHNA and CDR2 YNFKEQ.

The table lists this clonotype with many counts. The chain has TRBV29-1 and TRBJ2-5; no reliable D call. V was trimmed by 6 bases and J by 9 bases, leaving 14 bases between them. CDR3 length: 11 residues. CDR1 is SQVTM, CDR2 ANQGSEA, per germline. CDR3 residues: CSVGPQAAQYF. CDR3 coding DNA: TGCAGCGTAGGCCCTCAGGCGGCCCAGTACTTC.

This clonotype has more than one count but fewer than ten. J is TRBJ2-1 and V is TRBV7-2; 8 bases align to TRBD2. V gave up 6 bases and J gave up 7 bases; unmatched junction bases: 11. CDR3 length equals 15 residues. Germline loops: CDR1 SGHTA, CDR2 FQGNSA. The CDR3 protein is CASSYRAGVSNEQFF. CDR3 sequence (DNA): TGTGCCAGCAGTTACCGAGCGGGGGTATCGAATGAGCAGTTCTTC. The variable domain in full, completed from reference TRBV7-2 and TRBJ2-1, reads GAGVSQSPSNKVTEKGKDVELRCDPISGHTALYWYRQSLGQGLEFLIYFQGNSAPDKSGLPSDRFSAERTGGSVSTLTIQRTQQEDSAVYLCASSYRAGVSNEQFFGPGTRLTVL.